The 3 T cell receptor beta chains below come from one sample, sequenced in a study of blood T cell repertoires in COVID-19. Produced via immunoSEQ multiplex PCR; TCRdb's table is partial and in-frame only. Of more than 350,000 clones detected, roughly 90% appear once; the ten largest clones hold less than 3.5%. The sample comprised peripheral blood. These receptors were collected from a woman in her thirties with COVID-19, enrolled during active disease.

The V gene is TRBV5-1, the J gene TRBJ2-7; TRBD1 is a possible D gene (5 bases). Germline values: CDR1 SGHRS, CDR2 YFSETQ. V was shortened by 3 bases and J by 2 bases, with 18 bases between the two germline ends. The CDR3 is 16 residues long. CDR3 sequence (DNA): TGCGCCAGCAGCTCCGGACCGACAGTGGGGACCTACGAGCAGTACTTC. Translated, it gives CASSSGPTVGTYEQYF.

Here the CDR3 reads CASSLSLTGSTSYEQYV. CDR3 DNA: TGTGCCAGCAGCTTAAGCCTTACCGGGTCAACCTCCTACGAGCAGTACGTC. The chain carries TRBV5-5 and TRBJ2-7; D is ambiguous. V lost 2 bases, J lost 0 bases, and 18 bases lay in between. Germline-derived CDR1 and CDR2 are SGHKS and YYEKEE (reference sequence). The CDR3 loop spans 17 amino acids.

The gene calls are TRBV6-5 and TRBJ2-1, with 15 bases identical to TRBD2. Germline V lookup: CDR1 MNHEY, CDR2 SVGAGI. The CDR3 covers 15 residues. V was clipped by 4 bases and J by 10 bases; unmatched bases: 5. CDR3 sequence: CASSWTSGGAVEQFF. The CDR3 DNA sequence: TGTGCCAGCAGTTGGACTAGCGGGGGGGCCGTGGAGCAGTTCTTC.